This paragraph covers one T cell receptor (beta chain) sequence. This entry comes from a study of blood T cell repertoires in COVID-19. Looking at the study overall: Sites across the United States, Italy and Spain contributed samples from acute and convalescent COVID-19. The cDNA or gDNA used as material had been derived from T cells, B-cell-depleted T cells, or PBMCs.

The germline CDR1 and CDR2 sequences are SNHLY and FYNNEI. The length of the CDR3 is 15 residues. Between the trimmed V and J ends, which lost 5 bases and 10 bases, there was a span of 21 bases. Study processing details: From reference gene primer amplification, estimates of nucleated cell counts were derived. Sequenced by immunoSEQ multiplex PCR; TCRdb stores in-frame clones only, minus some. V and J calls and clone size are copied from that table; D and trimming were computed from the DNA. The sample contains under 350,000 clones, approximately 90% of which appear only once. The V and J genes are TRBV2 and TRBJ1-5, with a possible D match to TRBD1 (6 bases). This clonotype originated in a man between 35 and 55 years old with acute or convalescent COVID-19. Input material: peripheral blood. DNA for the CDR3: TGTGCCAGCAGTTTCGGACAGTCCGACGTTGGTCCCCAGCATTTT. The encoded protein is CASSFGQSDVGPQHF.